This T cell receptor beta chain comes out of a study of blood T cell repertoires in COVID-19. The CDR3 is 15 amino acids. Deletions cut 2 bases from V and 3 bases from J, with 11 bases between. Per the germline V gene, CDR1 is MNHNS and CDR2 is SASEGT. Measured with immunoSEQ multiplex PCR; TCRdb has only the in-frame clones, and not every one. Of 200,000 or so clones in the sample, approximately 83% were seen once. Sample: peripheral blood. The TCR originated in a man between 60 and 75 years old with acute or convalescent COVID-19. The rearrangement links TRBV6-1 to TRBJ1-3, with a tentative D call TRBD1 (6 bases). The CDR3 DNA reads TGTGCCAGCAGTGAAAGGACAGTAGGTGGAAACACCATATATTTT. The encoded protein is CASSERTVGGNTIYF.